This T cell receptor beta chain was recorded in a study of a mutant IDH1 vaccine in newly diagnosed glioma. Clones were sequenced by immunoSEQ multiplex PCR, and TCRdb holds only the in-frame ones, with some missing. The sample consists of more than 25,000 clones, 60% to 80% of them appearing once. On this clone: Its antigen is unidentified.

Time point noted: week 5, during vaccination. Alongside topical imiquimod, each dose of vaccine comprised 300 ug of mutant IDH1 20-mer peptide. Sample: PBMCs, taken from a glioma patient whose treatment included an IDH1 peptide vaccine. The sequence was collected from a man aged 40-55 years with glioma.

CDR3 sequence: CASSENEGRGSSYEQYF. The CDR3 DNA reads as TGTGCCAGCAGTGAAAATGAGGGCAGGGGGTCCTCCTACGAGCAGTACTTC. The chain is built from TRBV6-1 and TRBJ2-7; 7 positions agree with TRBD1. Trimming at V came to 2 bases and at J to 0 bases, leaving 10 bases not matched to a gene. In germline, CDR1 is MNHNS, CDR2 SASEGT. The CDR3 contains 17 residues.